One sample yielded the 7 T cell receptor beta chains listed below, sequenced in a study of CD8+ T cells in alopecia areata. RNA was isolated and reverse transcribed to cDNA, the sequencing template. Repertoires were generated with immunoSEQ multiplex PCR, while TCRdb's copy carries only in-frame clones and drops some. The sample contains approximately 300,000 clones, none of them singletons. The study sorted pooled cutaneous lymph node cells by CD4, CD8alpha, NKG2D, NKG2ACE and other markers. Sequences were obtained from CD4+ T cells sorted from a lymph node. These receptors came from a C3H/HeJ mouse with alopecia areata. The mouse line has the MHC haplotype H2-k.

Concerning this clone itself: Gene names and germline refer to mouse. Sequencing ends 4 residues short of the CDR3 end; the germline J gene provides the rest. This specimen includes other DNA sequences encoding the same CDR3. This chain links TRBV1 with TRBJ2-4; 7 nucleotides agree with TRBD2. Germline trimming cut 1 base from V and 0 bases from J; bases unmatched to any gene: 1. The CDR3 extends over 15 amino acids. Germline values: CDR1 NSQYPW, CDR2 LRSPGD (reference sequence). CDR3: CTCSAAGGSQNTLYF. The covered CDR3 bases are TGCACCTGCAGTGCAGCTGGGGGAAGTCAAAAC.

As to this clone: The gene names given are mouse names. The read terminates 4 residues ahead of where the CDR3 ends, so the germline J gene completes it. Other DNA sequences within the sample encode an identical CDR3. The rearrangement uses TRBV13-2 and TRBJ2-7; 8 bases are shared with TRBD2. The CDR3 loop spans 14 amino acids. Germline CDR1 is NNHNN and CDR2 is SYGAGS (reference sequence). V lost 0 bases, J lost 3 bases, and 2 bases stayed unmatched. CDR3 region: CASGDALGGYEQYF. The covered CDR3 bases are TGTGCCAGCGGTGATGCTCTGGGGGGCTAT.

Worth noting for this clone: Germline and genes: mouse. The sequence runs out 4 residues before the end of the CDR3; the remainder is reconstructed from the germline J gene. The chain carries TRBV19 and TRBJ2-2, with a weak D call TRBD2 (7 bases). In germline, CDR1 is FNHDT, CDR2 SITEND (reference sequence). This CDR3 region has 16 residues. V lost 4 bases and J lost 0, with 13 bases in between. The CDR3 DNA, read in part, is TGTGCCAGCAGTTATCTGGGGGCCACAAACACCGGG. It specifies CASSYLGATNTG. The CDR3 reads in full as CASSYLGATNTGQLYF.

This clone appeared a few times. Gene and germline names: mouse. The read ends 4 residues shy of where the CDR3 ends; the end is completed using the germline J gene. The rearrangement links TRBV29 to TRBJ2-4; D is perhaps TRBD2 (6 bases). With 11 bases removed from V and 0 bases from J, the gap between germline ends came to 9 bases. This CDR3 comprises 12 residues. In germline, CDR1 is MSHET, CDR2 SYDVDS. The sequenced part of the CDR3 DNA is TGTGCTCGTGGGGGTAGTCAAAAC. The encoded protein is CARGGSQN. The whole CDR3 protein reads CARGGSQNTLYF.

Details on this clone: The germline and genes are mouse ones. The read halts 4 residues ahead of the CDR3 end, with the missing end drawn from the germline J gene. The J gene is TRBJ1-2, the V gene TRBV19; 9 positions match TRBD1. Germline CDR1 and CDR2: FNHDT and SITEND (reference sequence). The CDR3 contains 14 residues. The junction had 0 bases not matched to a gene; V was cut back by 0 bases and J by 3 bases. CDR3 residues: CASSIGDRDSDYTF. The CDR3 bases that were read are TGTGCCAGCAGTATAGGGGACAGGGACTCC. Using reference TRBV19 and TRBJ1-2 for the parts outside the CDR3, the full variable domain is GGIITQTPKFLIGQEGQKLTLKCQQNFNHDTMYWYRQDSGKGLRLIYYSITENDLQKGDLSEGYDASREKKSSFSLTVTSAQKNEMAVFLCASSIGDRDSDYTFGSGTRLLVI.

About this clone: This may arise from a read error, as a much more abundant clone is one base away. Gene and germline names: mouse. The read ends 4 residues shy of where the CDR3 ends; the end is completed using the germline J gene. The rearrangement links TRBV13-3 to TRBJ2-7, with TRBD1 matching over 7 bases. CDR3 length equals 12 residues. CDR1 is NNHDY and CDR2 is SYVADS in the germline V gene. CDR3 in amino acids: CASSLGQYEQYF. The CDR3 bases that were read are TGTGCCAGCAGCCTGGGACAGTAT.

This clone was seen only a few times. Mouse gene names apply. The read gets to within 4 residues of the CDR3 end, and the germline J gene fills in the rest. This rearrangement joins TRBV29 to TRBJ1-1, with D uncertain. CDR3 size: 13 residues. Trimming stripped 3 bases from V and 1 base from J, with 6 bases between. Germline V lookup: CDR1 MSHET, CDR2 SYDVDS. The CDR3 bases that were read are TGTGCTAGCAGTTTCGCAGGAAACACA. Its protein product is CASSFAGNT. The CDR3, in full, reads CASSFAGNTEVFF.